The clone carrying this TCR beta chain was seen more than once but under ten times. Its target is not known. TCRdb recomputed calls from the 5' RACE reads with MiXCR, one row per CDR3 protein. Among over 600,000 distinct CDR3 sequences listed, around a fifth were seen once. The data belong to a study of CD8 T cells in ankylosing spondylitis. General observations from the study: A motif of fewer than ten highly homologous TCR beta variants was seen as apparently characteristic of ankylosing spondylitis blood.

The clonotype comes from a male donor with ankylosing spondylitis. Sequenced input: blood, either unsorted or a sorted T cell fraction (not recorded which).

The CDR3 region has the DNA TGCGCCAGCAGCCAAGGAGGCAGGGTCGACGAGCAGTACTTC. It codes for CASSQGGRVDEQYF. The J gene is TRBJ2-7, the V gene TRBV4-1; D is perhaps TRBD1 (5 bases). V lost 1 base to trimming and J lost 5 bases, with 12 bases between them. The CDR3 is 14 amino acids. Looked up from germline, CDR1 is MGHRA and CDR2 is YSYEKL.